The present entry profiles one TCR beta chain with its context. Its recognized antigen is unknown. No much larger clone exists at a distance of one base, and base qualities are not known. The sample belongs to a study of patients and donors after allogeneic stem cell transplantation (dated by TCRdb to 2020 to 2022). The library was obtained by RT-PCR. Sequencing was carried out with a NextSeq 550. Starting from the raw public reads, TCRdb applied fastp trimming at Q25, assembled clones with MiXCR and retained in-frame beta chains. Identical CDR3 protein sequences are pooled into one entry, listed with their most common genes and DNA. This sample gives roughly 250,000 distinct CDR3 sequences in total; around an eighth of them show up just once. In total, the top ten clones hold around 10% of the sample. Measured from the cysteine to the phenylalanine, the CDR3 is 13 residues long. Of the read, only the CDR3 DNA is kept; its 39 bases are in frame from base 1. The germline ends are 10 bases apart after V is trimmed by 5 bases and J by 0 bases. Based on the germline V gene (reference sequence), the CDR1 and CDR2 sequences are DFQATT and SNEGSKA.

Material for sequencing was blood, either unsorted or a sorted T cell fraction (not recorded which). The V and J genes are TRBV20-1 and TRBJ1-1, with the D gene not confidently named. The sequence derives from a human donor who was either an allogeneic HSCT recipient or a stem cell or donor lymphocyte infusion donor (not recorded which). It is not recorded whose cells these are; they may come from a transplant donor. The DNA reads TGCAGTGCTTCGAGTAACATGAACACTGAAGCTTTCTTT. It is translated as CSASSNMNTEAFF.